Each of the 8 T cell receptor beta chains below was sequenced from the same sample in a study of T cells after somatic rescue of genetic block. TCRdb's copy holds only in-frame clones and misses some; the assay was immunoSEQ multiplex PCR. There are over 9,000 clones in the sample; approximately 81% occur only once, and around 7.9% lies in the top ten. Sequences were obtained from peripheral blood mononuclear cells (PBMCs). These receptors came from a boy between 10 and 17 years old.

This clone was observed once. The chain recombines TRBV4-3 with TRBJ2-7; unclear D gene. Germline V gene sequence: CDR1 LGHNA, CDR2 YSLEER. V was pared by 1 base and J by 7 bases, with 5 bases between. CDR3 length equals 11 residues. This chain's CDR3 is CASSQVEEQYF. DNA for the CDR3: TGCGCCAGCAGCCAAGTTGAAGAGCAGTACTTC.

This chain connects TRBV7-2 to TRBJ2-2; TRBD2 aligns across 8 bases. This CDR3 spans 14 amino acids. CDR1 and CDR2 (germline): SGHTA, FQGNSA. The ends lost 8 bases at V and 5 bases at J; junction bases unmatched: 7. The CDR3 loop is CASRSGRGTGELFF. CDR3 sequence (DNA): TGTGCCAGCCGGAGCGGGAGAGGTACCGGGGAGCTGTTTTTT.

J is TRBJ2-7 and V is TRBV18; D possibly uses TRBD1 or TRBD2 (5 bases each). CDR1 KGHSH and CDR2 LQKENI come from the germline V gene. The CDR3 extends over 16 amino acids. Between the trimmed V and J ends, which lost 3 bases and 5 bases, there was a span of 20 bases. This CDR3 reads CASSPPAYEGRDEQYF. The CDR3, as DNA: TGTGCCAGCTCACCCCCGGCCTATGAGGGGAGAGACGAGCAGTACTTC.

The chain uses TRBV7-8 and TRBJ1-5; possible D gene TRBD1, 5 bases. CDR3 length: 14 amino acids. Looked up from germline, CDR1 is SGHVS and CDR2 is FQNEAQ. Trimming took off 1 base at V and 7 bases at J, with 11 bases between the two ends. This CDR3 reads CASSLVPGPQPQHF. The DNA for the CDR3 is TGTGCCAGCAGCTTAGTTCCAGGGCCCCAGCCCCAGCATTTT.

The V gene is TRBV5-1, the J gene TRBJ1-1; 9 nucleotides match TRBD1. The CDR3 is made up of 15 amino acids. The ends lost 3 bases at V and 5 bases at J; junction bases unmatched: 8. CDR1 and CDR2 (germline): SGHRS, YFSETQ. Here the CDR3 reads CASSSGQGIATEAFF. CDR3 sequence (DNA): TGCGCCAGCAGCTCTGGACAGGGGATAGCAACTGAAGCTTTCTTT.

The rearrangement uses TRBV4-2 and TRBJ2-7; the D is unclear. V was clipped by 1 base and J by 6 bases, with 7 bases between them. Germline CDR1 and CDR2: LGHNA and YNFKEQ. The CDR3 extends over 12 amino acids. The CDR3 coding sequence is TGTGCCAGCAGCCAAGTCTTGGGCGAGCAGTACTTC. Protein product: CASSQVLGEQYF.

This clone was picked up a small number of times. V is TRBV2 and J is TRBJ1-4; D is unclear. CDR1 and CDR2 from the germline V gene are SNHLY and FYNNEI. V lost 1 base, J lost 4 bases, and 10 bases lay in between. The CDR3 has 15 amino acids. The CDR3 here is CASSEVRSVNEKLFF. DNA of the CDR3: TGTGCCAGCAGTGAAGTTCGCTCCGTTAATGAAAAACTGTTTTTT. The variable domain in full, with the rest retrieved from reference TRBV2 and TRBJ1-4, is EPEVTQTPSHQVTQMGQEVILRCVPISNHLYFYWYRQILGQKVEFLVSFYNNEISEKSEIFDDQFSVERPDGSNFTLKIRSTKLEDSAMYFCASSEVRSVNEKLFFGSGTQLSVL.

This clone showed up just once. V usage is TRBV5-1 and J usage is TRBJ2-7; maybe TRBD2 (5 bases). The CDR3 is 12 residues long. V was pared by 1 base and J by 5 bases, with 7 bases between. Germline CDR1 is SGHRS and CDR2 is YFSETQ. The chain's CDR3 is CASSLKGDEQYF. In DNA, the CDR3 is TGCGCCAGCAGCTTGAAGGGAGACGAGCAGTACTTC. Based on the CDR3 plus reference TRBV5-1 and TRBJ2-7, the full variable domain is KAGVTQTPRYLIKTRGQQVTLSCSPISGHRSVSWYQQTPGQGLQFLFEYFSETQRNKGNFPGRFSGRQFSNSRSEMNVSTLELGDSALYLCASSLKGDEQYFGPGTRLTVT.